At least ten counts were recorded for the clone carrying this TCR beta chain. Its antigen is as yet unknown. This record belongs to a study of T cells in Graves' hyperthyroidism and ophthalmopathy. From RNA transcripts, TCR beta CDR3 regions were amplified. The study used the HTBI primer set for a first-round RT-PCR of the TCR CDR3. From the multiplex PCR reads, TCRdb called clonotypes with MiXCR, one entry per CDR3 protein. The data show more than 450,000 distinct CDR3 sequences, around 15% seen once. In germline, CDR1 is MNHEY, CDR2 SMNVEV (reference sequence). This CDR3 comprises 15 residues. Trimming stripped 2 bases from V and 1 base from J, with 12 bases between. The study's findings and limits: Most clonotypes expanded in the thyroid (above 0.001) were also present in blood. For ophthalmopathy, model prediction preceded onset by a median 6.5 months.

Sequenced material: blood. The clonotype was recovered from a woman aged 40 to 50 with Graves' hyperthyroidism. The chain combines TRBV27 with TRBJ2-7; D might be TRBD1 (5 bases). The CDR3 region is CASSLRRGPSYEQYF. Written as DNA, the CDR3 is TGTGCCAGCAGTTTAAGAAGGGGCCCTTCCTACGAGCAGTACTTC.